Listed here are 16 T cell receptor beta chains from one sample, sequenced in a study of vaccination effects on CD4 cells after COVID-19. Following 10 days of culture, CD4+ T cells were isolated. The assay was immunoSEQ multiplex PCR, and TCRdb's table has in-frame clones only and misses some. The repertoire has some 31,000 clones, around 70% of them found once; the top ten carry about 3.8%. These TCRs are of unknown antigen specificity. The sequenced sample was CD4+ T cells from PBMCs cultured without peptide, obtained before COVID-19 vaccination. Receptors were obtained from a human donor who received a COVID-19 vaccine.

The rearrangement links TRBV2 to TRBJ2-3; 15 nucleotides align to TRBD2. Germline loops: CDR1 SNHLY, CDR2 FYNNEI. V dropped 5 bases and J dropped 0; count of bases not matched to a gene: 3. This CDR3 region has 17 residues. CDR3 region: CASSSGLAGGSTDTQYF. CDR3 DNA sequence: TGTGCCAGCAGTTCGGGACTAGCGGGAGGTAGCACAGATACGCAGTATTTT.

The chain combines TRBV7-9 with TRBJ2-3; TRBD2 matches at 8 bases. The J segment lost 4 bases and the V segment lost 2 bases, leaving 17 bases of the junction unmatched. Germline assignment: CDR1 SEHNR and CDR2 FQNEAQ (reference sequence). CDR3 length equals 19 residues. CDR3: CASSLFFSGTPGVSDTQYF. CDR3 coding DNA: TGTGCCAGCAGCTTATTTTTTAGCGGGACCCCCGGGGTGTCAGATACGCAGTATTTT. Full variable domain (missing parts from reference TRBV7-9 and TRBJ2-3): DTGVSQNPRHKITKRGQNVTFRCDPISEHNRLYWYRQTLGQGPEFLTYFQNEAQLEKSRLLSDRFSAERPKGSFSTLEIQRTEQGDSAMYLCASSLFFSGTPGVSDTQYFGPGTRLTVL.

The CDR3 DNA reads TGTGCCAGCAGTTGGGGTTCGGGCAATCAGCCCCAGCATTTT. The encoded protein is CASSWGSGNQPQHF. This chain joins TRBV25-1 and TRBJ1-5; D is unclear. There are 14 residues in the CDR3. Germline CDR1 and CDR2: MGHDK and SYGVNS. The ends were cut back, 5 bases at V and 2 bases at J, with 10 bases in the middle.

The CDR3 region has the DNA TGTGCCAGCACTAAACTAGTTTACGAGACCCAGTACTTC. Encoded protein: CASTKLVYETQYF. The chain couples TRBV2 to TRBJ2-5, with D perhaps matching TRBD2 (5 bases). Germline V lookup: CDR1 SNHLY, CDR2 FYNNEI. The CDR3 is 13 amino acids. V gave up 7 bases and J gave up 5 bases, with 14 bases separating them.

The chain combines TRBV5-4 with TRBJ1-5, with TRBD1 identical over 9 bases. J gave up 5 bases and V 2 bases, and 8 bases lay outside the gene matches. Germline V lookup: CDR1 SGHNT, CDR2 YYREEE (reference sequence). The CDR3 covers 16 residues. DNA for the CDR3: TGTGCCAGCAGCTTCCGCGGGACAGGGTTATATCAGCCCCAGCATTTT. Translated: CASSFRGTGLYQPQHF. The full variable domain, its missing parts supplied by reference TRBV5-4 and TRBJ1-5, is ETGVTQSPTHLIKTRGQQVTLRCSSQSGHNTVSWYQQALGQGPQFIFQYYREEENGRGNFPPRFSGLQFPNYSSELNVNALELDDSALYLCASSFRGTGLYQPQHFGDGTRLSIL.

V and J are TRBV19 and TRBJ2-7, with D possibly matching TRBD1 (5 bases). The V end was cut by 6 bases, the J end by 4 bases, with 16 bases between. This CDR3 has 14 amino acids. CDR1 is LNHDA, CDR2 SQIVND, per germline (reference sequence). The CDR3, as DNA: TGTGCCAGTAGGACGGACACCACCTCTTACGAGCAGTACTTC. It encodes CASRTDTTSYEQYF.

The genes are TRBV5-5 and TRBJ2-7; 8 bases are shared with TRBD2. The length of the CDR3 is 15 residues. Germline V CDR1 and CDR2: SGHKS, YYEKEE (reference sequence). V was clipped by 0 bases and J by 4 bases; unmatched bases: 6. The CDR3 DNA is TGTGCCAGCAGCTTGGCGGCTGGGACTAGGTACGAGCAGTACTTC. Amino acid sequence: CASSLAAGTRYEQYF.

The chain is built from TRBV7-8 and TRBJ2-7, with TRBD2 matching over 10 bases. The CDR3 totals 20 residues. Germline-derived CDR1 and CDR2 are SGHVS and FQNEAQ. The J segment lost 0 bases and the V segment lost 2 bases, leaving 16 bases of the junction unmatched. CDR3 bases: TGTGCCAGCAGCTTATCTCAGTGGGTAGCGGGAGGTCCTCTCTCCTACGAGCAGTACTTC. Its protein is CASSLSQWVAGGPLSYEQYF.

The chain is built from TRBV6-4 and TRBJ2-2; no clear D gene. Germline V gene data show CDR1 as MRHNA and CDR2 as SNTAGT. CDR3 size: 13 residues. The V end was cut by 3 bases, the J end by 3 bases, with 5 bases between. Written as DNA, the CDR3 is TGTGCCAGCAGTGAAGAGGACACCGGGGAGCTGTTTTTT. Translating it yields CASSEEDTGELFF.

The chain combines TRBV6-1 with TRBJ1-1, with a possible D match to TRBD1 (5 bases). Trimming shortened V by 10 bases and J by 3 bases, and 15 bases separated the two germline ends. Germline V gives CDR1 MNHNS, CDR2 SASEGT. The CDR3 totals 13 residues. CDR3 protein: CATRWGRDTEAFF. DNA of the CDR3: TGTGCCACCAGGTGGGGCAGAGACACTGAAGCTTTCTTT.

As regards this clone: At one end, the junction sequence differs from germline, possibly due to a read error. The rearrangement joins TRBV4-1 to TRBJ2-7, with 7 bases lining up with TRBD2. The CDR3 is made up of 14 amino acids. Germline CDR1 MGHRA, CDR2 YSYEKL. This CDR3 reads CASSQDGLVLPDNF. The CDR3 DNA follows: TGCGCCAGCAGCCAAGATGGACTAGTTCTTCCAGACAACTTC.

The chain recombines TRBV7-9 with TRBJ1-1; 9 bases fit TRBD1. V lost 5 bases and J lost 5; bases outside the gene matches: 6. Germline assignment: CDR1 SEHNR and CDR2 FQNEAQ (reference sequence). CDR3 length: 14 amino acids. CDR3 amino acids: CASSPQGARTEAFF. For the CDR3, the DNA is TGTGCCAGCAGCCCACAGGGGGCTAGGACTGAAGCTTTCTTT.

The V call is TRBV4-1, the J call TRBJ2-2; TRBD2 aligns across 10 bases. CDR3 length equals 17 residues. Looked up from germline, CDR1 is MGHRA and CDR2 is YSYEKL. V dropped 5 bases and J dropped 2; count of bases not matched to a gene: 8. CDR3 region: CASSNLLAGFNTGELFF. The CDR3 DNA is TGCGCCAGCAGCAATTTACTAGCGGGATTTAACACCGGGGAGCTGTTTTTT.

V is TRBV29-1 and J is TRBJ2-3, with 11 bases fitting TRBD1. J lost 4 bases, V lost 4 bases, and 4 bases had no gene match. The length of the CDR3 is 14 residues. Germline V gene sequence: CDR1 SQVTM, CDR2 ANQGSEA. The CDR3 DNA follows: TGCAGCGTTGGGACAGGGGGCGCCCCAGATACGCAGTATTTT. Translation: CSVGTGGAPDTQYF.

This chain links TRBV3-1 (or the pseudogene TRBV3-2) with TRBJ1-3; D may be TRBD1 (5 bases). Trimming removed 0 bases at V and 4 bases at J, with 7 bases between. The germline CDR1 and CDR2 sequences are LGHDT and YNNKEL (reference sequence). CDR3 length: 14 amino acids. CDR3 loop: CASSQETAGNTIYF. The CDR3 bases are TGTGCCAGCAGCCAAGAGACAGCAGGAAACACCATATATTTT.

The CDR3 here is CASSLYGENIQYF. CDR3 DNA sequence: TGTGCCAGCAGCTTGTACGGGGAAAACATTCAGTACTTC. This rearrangement joins TRBV5-4 to TRBJ2-4, with D tentatively TRBD2 (5 bases). The germline CDR1 and CDR2 sequences are SGHNT and YYREEE (reference sequence). The V end was cut by 1 base, the J end by 5 bases, with 7 bases between. The CDR3 covers 13 residues.